The 26 T cell receptor beta chains below all came from one sample that was sequenced in a study of identical twins (TCRdb year 2016). The library was produced with 5' RACE. TCRdb lists the instrument as Illumina HiSeq 2000. TCRdb reanalyzed the raw reads on its own, using fastp at Q25 for trimming and MiXCR for clone calling, and kept in-frame beta chains. Rows merge per CDR3 protein into single entries with the most common DNA and genes. The sample profile shows about 700,000 distinct CDR3 sequences; 8.6% of them were found once. The ten largest clonotypes hold 0.98% of the sample. These data also formed part of another study, on yellow fever vaccine responses in identical twins.

The sample comprised PBMCs. These receptors came from a woman younger than 30 in good health.

J is TRBJ2-5 and V is TRBV21-1; the table's TRBD1 call for D was not verified on the DNA. TRBV21-1 is listed as a pseudogene. This CDR3 has 15 residues. The CDR3 is CASNSAGTHQETQYF. In DNA, the CDR3 is TGTGCCAGCAATTCAGCGGGGACACACCAAGAGACCCAGTACTTC.

V usage is TRBV20-1 and J usage is TRBJ2-2; 9 bases match TRBD2. In germline, CDR1 is DFQATT, CDR2 SNEGSKA (reference sequence). The J segment lost 2 bases and the V segment lost 6 bases, leaving 7 bases of the junction unmatched. The CDR3 loop spans 15 amino acids. The CDR3, as DNA: TGCAGTGCAGCTAGCGGGGAGACAAACACCGGGGAGCTGTTTTTT. It encodes CSAASGETNTGELFF.

This clonotype was picked up a small number of times. The gene calls are TRBV27 and TRBJ2-7, with 9 bases that match TRBD1. The V gene end was trimmed by 7 bases and the J gene end by 1 base; junction bases not matched to a gene: 5. The CDR3 consists of 14 residues. Germline CDR1 reads MNHEY; CDR2 reads SMNVEV (reference sequence). CDR3 DNA: TGTGCCAGCAATTCCGGGACAGGGTCCTACGAGCAGTACTTC. This translates into CASNSGTGSYEQYF.

V gene TRBV12-3 or TRBV12-4 combines with J gene TRBJ2-1; weak D call: TRBD1 (5 bases). The CDR3 has 14 amino acids. V was cut by 7 bases and J by 4 bases, with 14 bases left in between. The CDR3 sequence is CASTPGDSYNEQFF. The CDR3 nucleotides are TGTGCCAGCACCCCCGGAGACAGTTACAATGAGCAGTTCTTC.

The V and J genes are TRBV10-3 and TRBJ2-7; 7 bases are a match to TRBD1. The CDR3 is made up of 14 amino acids. Losses at the gene ends were 0 bases for V and 4 bases for J; bases not matched to a gene: 3. Germline CDR1 is ENHRY and CDR2 is SYGVKD. CDR3 amino acids: CAISESRGPYEQYF. For the CDR3, the DNA is TGTGCCATCAGTGAGTCGAGGGGGCCGTACGAGCAGTACTTC.

This clonotype was detected many times. V and J are TRBV4-2 and TRBJ1-4; maybe TRBD1 (5 bases). The ends were cut back, 0 bases at V and 0 bases at J, with 14 bases in the middle. The CDR3 runs 18 residues. The germline CDR1 and CDR2 sequences are LGHNA and YNFKEQ. The CDR3 DNA is TGTGCCAGCAGCCAAGATGTTCGAAGGGGACCAACTAATGAAAAACTGTTTTTT. It translates to CASSQDVRRGPTNEKLFF.

The table lists this clonotype with a few counts. V and J are TRBV28 and TRBJ2-1; weak D call: TRBD2 (6 bases). V lost 2 bases and J lost 9, with 14 bases in between. Germline loops: CDR1 MDHEN, CDR2 SYDVKM. There are 14 residues in the CDR3. The CDR3 coding sequence is TGTGCCAGCAGTTTAGGGCGGGGATCCAGTGAGCAGTTCTTC. It specifies CASSLGRGSSEQFF.

This clonotype has ten or more counts. The genes are TRBV12-3 or TRBV12-4 and TRBJ1-6, with D possibly being TRBD1 (6 bases). V was clipped by 3 bases and J by 3 bases, with 15 bases between them. There are 17 residues in the CDR3. CDR3 coding DNA: TGTGCCAGCAGTTTTGTTTCGTACAGGGACTATAATTCACCCCTCCACTTT. It is translated as CASSFVSYRDYNSPLHF.

This CDR3 is CASSPPGPRDTDTQYF. The DNA for the CDR3 is TGTGCCAGCTCACCACCAGGACCCCGGGACACAGATACGCAGTATTTT. V usage is TRBV18 and J usage is TRBJ2-3, with D maybe TRBD2 (5 bases). The CDR3 consists of 16 residues. Deletions cut 0 bases from V and 2 bases from J, with 12 bases between. Germline CDR1 is KGHSH and CDR2 is LQKENI.

This clonotype was picked up many times. The V and J genes are TRBV20-1 and TRBJ2-3; the D gene is possibly TRBD2 (5 bases). V was cut by 5 bases and J by 2 bases, with 20 bases left in between. CDR1 is DFQATT and CDR2 is SNEGSKA in the germline V gene (reference sequence). There are 16 residues in the CDR3. The CDR3 spells CSARNPRETLTDTQYF. As DNA, the CDR3 is TGCAGTGCTCGAAACCCTAGGGAGACGCTCACAGATACGCAGTATTTT.

The chain links TRBV7-6 to TRBJ2-7; weak D call: TRBD2 (5 bases). The CDR3 sequence is 14 residues long. CDR1 is SGHVS, CDR2 FNYEAQ, per germline. The V gene lost 3 bases and the J gene lost 6 bases, with 15 bases spanning the gap. The CDR3 region is CASSLRSVGSEQYF. Here the CDR3 DNA reads TGTGCCAGCAGCTTGAGGTCCGTAGGGAGCGAGCAGTACTTC.

This clonotype has just a few counts. This rearrangement joins TRBV24-1 to TRBJ2-2, with no clear D. Germline V lookup: CDR1 KGHDR, CDR2 SFDVKD. Trimming stripped 0 bases from V and 5 bases from J, with 12 bases between. This CDR3 has 16 residues. The CDR3 sequence is CATSDLQKLGTGELFF. Written as DNA, the CDR3 is TGTGCCACCAGTGATTTGCAGAAGCTAGGGACCGGGGAGCTGTTTTTT.

This clonotype appeared many times. The chain links TRBV7-9 to TRBJ2-5; D might be TRBD1 (6 bases). V lost 5 bases to trimming and J lost 5 bases, with 15 bases between them. This CDR3 is built from 14 residues. In germline, CDR1 is SEHNR, CDR2 FQNEAQ (reference sequence). The CDR3 bases are TGTGCCAGCAGCGGACAGAAAAGTGGGGAGACCCAGTACTTC. It codes for CASSGQKSGETQYF.

This clonotype came up many times. This rearrangement joins TRBV16 to TRBJ1-6; perhaps TRBD1 as D (5 bases). Between the trimmed V and J ends, which lost 4 bases and 10 bases, there was a span of 14 bases. The CDR3 consists of 14 residues. Germline CDR1 reads KGHSY; CDR2 reads FQNENV. For the CDR3, the DNA is TGTGCCAGCAGCCTCGGGACGGGATTATCACCCCTCCACTTT. This gives the protein CASSLGTGLSPLHF.

This clonotype was seen a few times. This chain connects TRBV4-2 to TRBJ2-5; 7 nucleotides line up with TRBD2. This CDR3 spans 17 amino acids. Germline V gene lookup returns CDR1 LGHNA and CDR2 YNFKEQ. V gave up 0 bases and J gave up 5 bases; unmatched junction bases: 12. This CDR3 is CASSQEGWGEGGETQYF. CDR3 nucleotide sequence: TGTGCCAGCAGCCAAGAAGGTTGGGGGGAGGGCGGGGAGACCCAGTACTTC.

This clonotype was counted at least ten times. The CDR3 DNA reads TGTGCCAGCAGATTGGGGTTGGTGACCGGGGAGCTGTTTTTT. This gives the protein CASRLGLVTGELFF. The chain has TRBV12-3 or TRBV12-4 and TRBJ2-2; D is unresolved. The ends were cut back, 6 bases at V and 5 bases at J, with 13 bases in the middle. The CDR3 contains 14 residues.

There are a few counts of this clonotype. The chain combines TRBV7-9 with TRBJ2-7, with 8 bases that match TRBD2. V lost 5 bases and J lost 2; bases outside the gene matches: 8. The CDR3 spans 15 residues. Germline V gene lookup returns CDR1 SEHNR and CDR2 FQNEAQ (reference sequence). CDR3 in DNA: TGTGCCAGCAGCCCCCGGGTAGCGGGGACCTACGAGCAGTACTTC. The encoded protein is CASSPRVAGTYEQYF.

There are many counts of this clonotype. In DNA form, the CDR3 reads TGTGCCAGCAGCCTCCTTCCGGGACAGGGGTCCTACGAGCAGTACTTC. As protein: CASSLLPGQGSYEQYF. The V and J genes are TRBV7-9 and TRBJ2-7; TRBD1 matches 10 bases. CDR3 size: 16 residues. Unmatched junction bases numbered 8, after V lost 5 bases and J lost 1 base. CDR1 and CDR2 (germline): SEHNR, FQNEAQ (reference sequence).

The chain has TRBV3-1 and TRBJ2-2; D possibly uses TRBD1 or TRBD2 (5 bases each). CDR1 LGHDT and CDR2 YNNKEL come from the germline V gene (reference sequence). CDR3 length: 13 amino acids. The ends were cut back, 5 bases at V and 6 bases at J, with 10 bases in the middle. The CDR3 bases are TGTGCCAGCAGCGAAAGGGACGCCGGGGAGCTGTTTTTT. This gives the protein CASSERDAGELFF.

The chain combines TRBV28 with TRBJ2-3; D is ambiguous. Looked up from germline, CDR1 is MDHEN and CDR2 is SYDVKM. The CDR3 is 13 residues long. V was clipped by 2 bases and J by 2 bases, with 5 bases between them. CDR3 sequence: CASSLANTDTQYF. The CDR3, as DNA: TGTGCCAGCAGTTTAGCTAACACAGATACGCAGTATTTT.

This clonotype was counted only a few times. Its ends do not fully match the called genes, so a read error is possible. The rearrangement joins TRBV7-9 to TRBJ2-7; 12 bases fit TRBD2. CDR3 length: 17 residues. CDR1 and CDR2 (germline): SEHNR, FQNEAQ (reference sequence). The CDR3 protein is CASSSTKTSGSSYEQHF. In nucleotides, the CDR3 is TGTGCCAGCAGCTCAACAAAGACTAGCGGGAGCTCCTACGAGCAGCACTTC.

In its sample, this clonotype was seen many times. V gene TRBV11-2 combines with J gene TRBJ2-2, with a weak D call TRBD2 (6 bases). Germline assignment: CDR1 SGHAT and CDR2 FQNNGV. This CDR3 is 15 amino acids long. V dropped 2 bases and J dropped 5 bases, with 12 bases sitting between them. The CDR3 sequence: CASSLPGRGTGELFF. Here the CDR3 DNA reads TGTGCCAGCAGCTTACCCGGGAGAGGGACCGGGGAGCTGTTTTTT.

The chain links TRBV28 to TRBJ2-7; 11 bases line up with TRBD2. The germline CDR1 and CDR2 sequences are MDHEN and SYDVKM. This CDR3 has 15 residues. J gave up 2 bases and V 6 bases, and 6 bases lay outside the gene matches. The CDR3 loop is CASRELAGAPYEQYF. In nucleotides, the CDR3 is TGTGCCAGCAGGGAACTAGCGGGGGCCCCCTACGAGCAGTACTTC.

This clonotype has ten or more counts. This sequence joins TRBV20-1 and TRBJ2-3; D unresolved. CDR1 and CDR2 from the germline V gene are DFQATT and SNEGSKA (reference sequence). This CDR3 region has 13 residues. CDR3 residues: CSRLRQGTDTQYF. The CDR3 coding sequence is TGCAGCAGATTAAGACAAGGCACAGATACGCAGTATTTT.

In its sample, this clonotype was seen many times. The V gene is TRBV6-5, the J gene TRBJ1-5, with D uncertain. Germline V gene data show CDR1 as MNHEY and CDR2 as SVGAGI. CDR3 length: 16 amino acids. V was trimmed by 0 bases and J by 0 bases, leaving 9 bases between them. The DNA of the CDR3 is TGTGCCAGCAGTTACTCGGGCAGTGATAGCAATCAGCCCCAGCATTTT. It codes for CASSYSGSDSNQPQHF.

This clonotype was observed a handful of times. The chain is built from TRBV27 and TRBJ2-1; TRBD2 matches at 10 bases. The V segment lost 3 bases and the J segment 9 bases; nucleotides outside the gene matches: 5. The CDR3 is 14 amino acids. Germline CDR1 MNHEY, CDR2 SMNVEV (reference sequence). Here the CDR3 DNA reads TGTGCCAGCAGTTTTCCTAGCGGGAGTTCTGAGCAGTTCTTC. Protein: CASSFPSGSSEQFF.